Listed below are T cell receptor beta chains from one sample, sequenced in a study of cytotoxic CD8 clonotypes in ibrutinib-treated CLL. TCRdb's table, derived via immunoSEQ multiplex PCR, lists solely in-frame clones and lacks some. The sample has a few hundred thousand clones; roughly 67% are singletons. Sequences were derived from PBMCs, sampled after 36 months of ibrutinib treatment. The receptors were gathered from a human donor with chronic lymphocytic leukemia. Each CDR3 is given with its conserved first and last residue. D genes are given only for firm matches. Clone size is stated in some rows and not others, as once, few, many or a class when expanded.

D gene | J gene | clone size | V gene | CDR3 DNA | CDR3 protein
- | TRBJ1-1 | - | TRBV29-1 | TGCAGCGTTGAGGGTCCAAAGAGGGCCAACACTGAAGCTTTCTTT | CSVEGPKRANTEAFF
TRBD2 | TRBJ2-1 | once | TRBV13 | TGTGCCAGCAGCAATAATAGCGGGACGGGGTACAATGAGCAGTTCTTC | CASSNNSGTGYNEQFF
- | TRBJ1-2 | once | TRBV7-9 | TGTGCCAGCAGCCGAACGACAGGCGGGGTGAGCGATGGCTACACCTTC | CASSRTTGGVSDGYTF
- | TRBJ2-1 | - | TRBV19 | TGTGCCAGTAGTACCCCACCGGGCCCCCGGGGCAATGAGCAGTTCTTC | CASSTPPGPRGNEQFF
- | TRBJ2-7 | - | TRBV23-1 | TGCGCCAGCAGTCAATCGATCGGGATACCCGAGCAGTACTTC | CASSQSIGIPEQYF
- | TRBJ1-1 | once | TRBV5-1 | TGCGCCAGCAGCGACCAACCCCTCAGCACTGAAGCTTTCTTT | CASSDQPLSTEAFF
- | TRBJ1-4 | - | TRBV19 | TGTGCCAGTGCGCAAGGGTGGCGGGAAAAACTGTTTTTT | CASAQGWREKLFF
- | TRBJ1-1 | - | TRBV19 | TGTGCCAGTAGCCGGACAGTTACTTTGAACACTGAAGCTTTCTTT | CASSRTVTLNTEAFF
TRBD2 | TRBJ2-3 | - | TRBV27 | TGTGCCAGCAGATGGGGGGGGAGCACAGATACGCAGTATTTT | CASRWGGSTDTQYF
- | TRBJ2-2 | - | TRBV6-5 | TGTGCCAGCAGTTACCGTCTACCTCGCCCCTGGGAGCTGTTTTTT | CASSYRLPRPWELFF
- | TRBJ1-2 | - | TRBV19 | TGTGCCAGTAGTACCCATCTAGGATTTGGGGCTAACTATGGCTACACCTTC | CASSTHLGFGANYGYTF
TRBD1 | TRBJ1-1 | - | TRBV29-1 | TGCAGCGTTGAAGATTGGACAGGGACTTTGGCTTTCTTT | CSVEDWTGTLAFF
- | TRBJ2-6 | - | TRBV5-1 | TGCGCCAGCAGCTCTTCATGGGGGTTTACCTCTGGGGCCAACGTCCTGACTTTC | CASSSSWGFTSGANVLTF
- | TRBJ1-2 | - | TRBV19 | TGTGCCCCTGGGTTCTATGGCTACACCTTC | CAPGFYGYTF
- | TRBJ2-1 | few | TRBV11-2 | TGTGCCAGCAGCCCGAGCCGGGGGAGAGGTGAGCAGTTCTTC | CASSPSRGRGEQFF
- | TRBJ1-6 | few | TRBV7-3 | TGTGCCAGCAGCCGACACACAAATAATTCACCCCTCCACTTT | CASSRHTNNSPLHF
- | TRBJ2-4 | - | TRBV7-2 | TGTGCCAGCAGCCAACGAAAAGCGATGGTGAACATTCAGTACTTC | CASSQRKAMVNIQYF
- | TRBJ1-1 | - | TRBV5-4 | TGTGCCAGCAGCCTTGTACTGGGGGAAGCTTTCTTT | CASSLVLGEAFF
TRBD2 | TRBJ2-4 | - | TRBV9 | TGTGCCAGCAGCCCCTGGACTAGCGGGGGTCCGCGGAACATTCAGTACTTC | CASSPWTSGGPRNIQYF
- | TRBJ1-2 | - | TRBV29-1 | TGCAGCGTGACGGCGAACTATGGCTACACCTTC | CSVTANYGYTF
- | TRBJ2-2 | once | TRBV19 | TGTGCCAGTAGTATTCCCGGGGAGCTGTTTTTT | CASSIPGELFF
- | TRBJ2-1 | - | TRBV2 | TGTGCCAGCAGAACCCCCATAGCGGTCAATGAGCAGTTCTTC | CASRTPIAVNEQFF
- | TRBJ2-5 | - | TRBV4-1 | TGCGCCAGCAGCCGTTGGGGGGCAGAGACCCAGTACTTC | CASSRWGAETQYF
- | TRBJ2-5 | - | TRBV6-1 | TGTGCCAGCACACAAAACAGGGTTAGGCAAGAGACCCAGTACTTC | CASTQNRVRQETQYF
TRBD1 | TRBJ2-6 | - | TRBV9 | TGTGCCAGCAGGACAGGGATAAGGGATGATGGGGCCAACGTCCTGACTTTC | CASRTGIRDDGANVLTF
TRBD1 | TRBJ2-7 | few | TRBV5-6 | TGTGCCAGCAGCAAGCCGGGACAGCTCAGCCCCTCCTACGAGCAGTACTTC | CASSKPGQLSPSYEQYF
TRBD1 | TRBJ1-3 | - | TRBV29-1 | TGCAGCGCCGTGGGGGACAGTACCTCTGGAAACACCATATATTTT | CSAVGDSTSGNTIYF
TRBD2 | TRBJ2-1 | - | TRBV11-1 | TGTGCCAGCATTCATAGCGGGAATGAGCAGTTCTTC | CASIHSGNEQFF
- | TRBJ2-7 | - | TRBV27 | TGTGCCAGCAGTTTAGGAAACCCGGGCCAAGCTCCCTCCTACGAGCAGTACTTC | CASSLGNPGQAPSYEQYF
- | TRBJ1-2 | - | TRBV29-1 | TGCAGCGTTGAACTGGGGAACTATGGCTACACCTTC | CSVELGNYGYTF
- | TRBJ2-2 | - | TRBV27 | TGTGCCAGCAGGGGACACTGGAACACCGGGGAGCTGTTTTTT | CASRGHWNTGELFF
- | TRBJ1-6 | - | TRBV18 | TGTGCCAGCTCACCACTTCCTGGCAGGGCGATTAATTCACCCCTCCACTTT | CASSPLPGRAINSPLHF
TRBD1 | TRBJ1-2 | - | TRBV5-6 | TGTGCCAGCAGTGGACAGGAGGACAGCTACACCTTC | CASSGQEDSYTF
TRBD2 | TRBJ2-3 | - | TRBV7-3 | TGTGCCAGCAGCTTAGCGGGAGGTTTGGCAGATACGCAGTATTTT | CASSLAGGLADTQYF
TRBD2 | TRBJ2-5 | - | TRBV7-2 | TGTGCCAGCAGCCCATCGGGGGCGGGAGGATCACAGTACTTC | CASSPSGAGGSQYF
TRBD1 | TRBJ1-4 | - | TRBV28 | TGTGCCAGCAGCCCGTGGCAGGGGGGCCTCAGGGAAAAACTGTTTTTT | CASSPWQGGLREKLFF
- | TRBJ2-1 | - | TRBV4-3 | TGCGCCAGCAGCCAAGATTGGCTAGCCCTCAATGAGCAGTTCTTC | CASSQDWLALNEQFF
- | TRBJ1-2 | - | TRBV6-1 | TGTGCCAGCAGTTTAACCCGCCGAGAAGTTCGTGGCTACACCTTC | CASSLTRREVRGYTF
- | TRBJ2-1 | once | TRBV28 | TGTGCCACTCTGGGGACGAGCTACAATGAGCAGTTCTTC | CATLGTSYNEQFF
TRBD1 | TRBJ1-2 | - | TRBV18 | TGTGCCAGCTCACCACGTAGGACAGGGAACTATGGCTACACCTTC | CASSPRRTGNYGYTF